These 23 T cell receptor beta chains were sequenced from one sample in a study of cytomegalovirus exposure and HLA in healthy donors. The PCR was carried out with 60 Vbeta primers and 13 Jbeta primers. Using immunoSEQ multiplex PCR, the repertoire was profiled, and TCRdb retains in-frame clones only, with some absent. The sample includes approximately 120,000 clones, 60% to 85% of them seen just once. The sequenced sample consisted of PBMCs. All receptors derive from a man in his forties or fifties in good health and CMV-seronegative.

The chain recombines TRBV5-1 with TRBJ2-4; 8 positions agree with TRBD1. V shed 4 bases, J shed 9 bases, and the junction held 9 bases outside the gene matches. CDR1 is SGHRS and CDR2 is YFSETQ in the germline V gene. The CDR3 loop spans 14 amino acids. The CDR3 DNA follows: TGCGCCAGCAGCCAGGGGGCAGGGGAGAGCATTCAGTACTTC. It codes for CASSQGAGESIQYF. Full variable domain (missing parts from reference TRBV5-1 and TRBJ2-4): KAGVTQTPRYLIKTRGQQVTLSCSPISGHRSVSWYQQTPGQGLQFLFEYFSETQRNKGNFPGRFSGRQFSNSRSEMNVSTLELGDSALYLCASSQGAGESIQYFGAGTRLSVL.

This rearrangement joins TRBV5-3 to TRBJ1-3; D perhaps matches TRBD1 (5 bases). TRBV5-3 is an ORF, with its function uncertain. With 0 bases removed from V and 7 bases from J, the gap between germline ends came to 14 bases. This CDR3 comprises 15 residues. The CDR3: CARSLGAGVGNTIYF. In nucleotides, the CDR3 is TGTGCCAGAAGCTTGGGGGCGGGGGTGGGCAACACCATATATTTT.

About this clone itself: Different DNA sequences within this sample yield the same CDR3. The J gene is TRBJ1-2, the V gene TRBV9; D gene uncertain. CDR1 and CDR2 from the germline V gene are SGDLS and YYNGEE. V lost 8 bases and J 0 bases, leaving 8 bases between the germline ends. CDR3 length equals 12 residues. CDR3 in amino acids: CASSVANYGYTF. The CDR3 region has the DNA TGTGCCAGTAGTGTCGCTAACTATGGCTACACCTTC.

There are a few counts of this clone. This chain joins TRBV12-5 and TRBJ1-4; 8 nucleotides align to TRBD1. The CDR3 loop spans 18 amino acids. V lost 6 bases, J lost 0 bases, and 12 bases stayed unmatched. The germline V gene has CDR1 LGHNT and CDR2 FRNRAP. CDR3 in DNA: TGTGCTAGTGGCCCTACCGAGGACAGGGATTCAACTAATGAAAAACTGTTTTTT. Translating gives CASGPTEDRDSTNEKLFF.

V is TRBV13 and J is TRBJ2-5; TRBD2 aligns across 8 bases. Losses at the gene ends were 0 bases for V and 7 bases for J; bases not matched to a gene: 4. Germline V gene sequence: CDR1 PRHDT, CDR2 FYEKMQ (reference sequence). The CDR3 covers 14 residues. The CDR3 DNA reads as TGTGCCAGCAGCTTAGGCGGGGGGGAAGGGACCCAGTACTTC. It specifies CASSLGGGEGTQYF.

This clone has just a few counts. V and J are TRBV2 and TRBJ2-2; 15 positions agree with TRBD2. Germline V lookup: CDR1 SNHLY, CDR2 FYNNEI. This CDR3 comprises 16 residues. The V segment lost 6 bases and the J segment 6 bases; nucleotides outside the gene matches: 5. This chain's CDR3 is CASSGTSGGWSGELFF. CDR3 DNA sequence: TGTGCCAGCAGCGGGACTAGCGGGGGGTGGTCCGGGGAGCTGTTTTTT.

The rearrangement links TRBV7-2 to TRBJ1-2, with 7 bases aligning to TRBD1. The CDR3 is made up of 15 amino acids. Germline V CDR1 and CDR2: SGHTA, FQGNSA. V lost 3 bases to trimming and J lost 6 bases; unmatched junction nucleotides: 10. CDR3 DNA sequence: TGTGCCAGCAGCTTTACCTTAGGACAGGAGGATGGCTACACCTTC. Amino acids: CASSFTLGQEDGYTF. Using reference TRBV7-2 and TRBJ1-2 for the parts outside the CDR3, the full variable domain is GAGVSQSPSNKVTEKGKDVELRCDPISGHTALYWYRQSLGQGLEFLIYFQGNSAPDKSGLPSDRFSAERTGGSVSTLTIQRTQQEDSAVYLCASSFTLGQEDGYTFGSGTRLTVV.

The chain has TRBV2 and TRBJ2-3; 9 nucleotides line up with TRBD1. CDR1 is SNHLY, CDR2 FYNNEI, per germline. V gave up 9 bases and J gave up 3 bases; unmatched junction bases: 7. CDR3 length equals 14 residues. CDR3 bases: TGTGCCAGGCTGGACAGGGGATCGACAGATACGCAGTATTTT. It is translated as CARLDRGSTDTQYF. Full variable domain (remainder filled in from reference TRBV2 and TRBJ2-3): EPEVTQTPSHQVTQMGQEVILRCVPISNHLYFYWYRQILGQKVEFLVSFYNNEISEKSEIFDDQFSVERPDGSNFTLKIRSTKLEDSAMYFCARLDRGSTDTQYFGPGTRLTVL.

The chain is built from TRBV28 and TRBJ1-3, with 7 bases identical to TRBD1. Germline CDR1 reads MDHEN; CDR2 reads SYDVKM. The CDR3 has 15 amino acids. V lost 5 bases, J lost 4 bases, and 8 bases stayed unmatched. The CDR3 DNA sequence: TGTGCCAGCAGTCTCCCGGGACAGTCGGGAAACACCATATATTTT. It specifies CASSLPGQSGNTIYF.

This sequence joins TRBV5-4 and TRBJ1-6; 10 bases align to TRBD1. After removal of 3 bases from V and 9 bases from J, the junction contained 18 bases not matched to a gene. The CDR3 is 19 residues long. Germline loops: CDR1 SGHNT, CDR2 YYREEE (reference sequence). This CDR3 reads CASSSLSHRQGAFSSPLHF. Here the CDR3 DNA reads TGTGCCAGCAGCTCCCTAAGCCACAGACAGGGGGCGTTTAGTTCACCCCTCCACTTT.

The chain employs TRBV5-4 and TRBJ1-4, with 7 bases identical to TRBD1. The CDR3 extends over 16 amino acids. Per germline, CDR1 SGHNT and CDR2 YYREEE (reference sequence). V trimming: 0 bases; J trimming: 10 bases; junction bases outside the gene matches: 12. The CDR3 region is CASSLGQGDDLGKLFF. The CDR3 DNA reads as TGTGCCAGCAGCTTGGGGCAGGGGGACGACTTGGGAAAACTGTTTTTT.

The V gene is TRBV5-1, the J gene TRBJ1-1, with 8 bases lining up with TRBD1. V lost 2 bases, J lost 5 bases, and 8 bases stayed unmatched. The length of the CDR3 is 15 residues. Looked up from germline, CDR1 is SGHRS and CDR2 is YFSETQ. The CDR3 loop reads CASSFIYRGLTEAFF. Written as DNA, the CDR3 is TGCGCCAGCAGCTTCATTTACAGGGGGTTGACTGAAGCTTTCTTT.

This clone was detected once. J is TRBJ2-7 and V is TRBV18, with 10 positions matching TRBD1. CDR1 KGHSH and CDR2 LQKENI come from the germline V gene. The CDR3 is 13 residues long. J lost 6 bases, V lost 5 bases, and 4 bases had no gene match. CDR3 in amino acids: CASSSGQGGEQYF. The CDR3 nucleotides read TGTGCCAGCTCATCCGGACAGGGGGGCGAGCAGTACTTC.

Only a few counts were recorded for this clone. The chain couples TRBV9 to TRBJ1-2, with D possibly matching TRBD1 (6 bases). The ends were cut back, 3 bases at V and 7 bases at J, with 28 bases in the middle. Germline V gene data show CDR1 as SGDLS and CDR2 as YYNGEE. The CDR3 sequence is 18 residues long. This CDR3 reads CASSAHLRDKVPYFGYTF. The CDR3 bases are TGTGCCAGCAGCGCTCACCTCCGGGACAAGGTCCCTTATTTTGGCTACACCTTC.

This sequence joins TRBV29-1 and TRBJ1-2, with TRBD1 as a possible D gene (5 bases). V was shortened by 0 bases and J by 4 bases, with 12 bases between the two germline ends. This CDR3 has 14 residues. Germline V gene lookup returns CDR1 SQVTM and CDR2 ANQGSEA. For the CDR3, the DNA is TGCAGCGTTGAAGAACCAGAGACAGTCTATGGCTACACCTTC. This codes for CSVEEPETVYGYTF.

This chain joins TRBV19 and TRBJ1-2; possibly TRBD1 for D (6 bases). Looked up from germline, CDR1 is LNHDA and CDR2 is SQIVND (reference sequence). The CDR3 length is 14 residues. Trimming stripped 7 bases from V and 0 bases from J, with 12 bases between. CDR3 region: CASKLTGSNYGYTF. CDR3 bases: TGTGCCAGTAAATTGACAGGTTCTAACTATGGCTACACCTTC. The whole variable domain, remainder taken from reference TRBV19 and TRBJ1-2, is DGGITQSPKYLFRKEGQNVTLSCEQNLNHDAMYWYRQDPGQGLRLIYYSQIVNDFQKGDIAEGYSVSREKKESFPLTVTSAQKNPTAFYLCASKLTGSNYGYTFGSGTRLTVV.

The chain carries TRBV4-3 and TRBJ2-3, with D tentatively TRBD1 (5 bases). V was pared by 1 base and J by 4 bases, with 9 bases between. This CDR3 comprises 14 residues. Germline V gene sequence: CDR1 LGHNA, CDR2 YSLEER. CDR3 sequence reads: CASSQAQGPDTQYF. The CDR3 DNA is TGCGCCAGCAGCCAAGCGCAGGGCCCAGATACGCAGTATTTT.

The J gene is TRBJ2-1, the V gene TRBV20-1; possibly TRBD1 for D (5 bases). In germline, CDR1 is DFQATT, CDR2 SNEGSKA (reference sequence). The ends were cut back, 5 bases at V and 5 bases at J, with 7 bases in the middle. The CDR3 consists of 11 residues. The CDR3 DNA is TGCAGTGCTCCGACAGACAATGAGCAGTTCTTC. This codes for CSAPTDNEQFF.

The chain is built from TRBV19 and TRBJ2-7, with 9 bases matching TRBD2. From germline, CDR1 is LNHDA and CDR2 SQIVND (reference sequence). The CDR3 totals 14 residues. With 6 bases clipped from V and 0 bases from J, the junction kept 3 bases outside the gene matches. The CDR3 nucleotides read TGTGCCAGTAGCACGGGACTAGCCTCCTACGAGCAGTACTTC. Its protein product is CASSTGLASYEQYF. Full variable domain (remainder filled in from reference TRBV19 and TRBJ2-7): DGGITQSPKYLFRKEGQNVTLSCEQNLNHDAMYWYRQDPGQGLRLIYYSQIVNDFQKGDIAEGYSVSREKKESFPLTVTSAQKNPTAFYLCASSTGLASYEQYFGPGTRLTVT.

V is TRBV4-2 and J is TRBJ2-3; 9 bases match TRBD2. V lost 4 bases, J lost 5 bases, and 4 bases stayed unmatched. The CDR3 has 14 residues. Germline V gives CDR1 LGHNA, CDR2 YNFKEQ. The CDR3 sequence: CASSRAGGIDTQYF. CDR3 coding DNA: TGTGCCAGCAGCCGAGCGGGGGGAATAGATACGCAGTATTTT.

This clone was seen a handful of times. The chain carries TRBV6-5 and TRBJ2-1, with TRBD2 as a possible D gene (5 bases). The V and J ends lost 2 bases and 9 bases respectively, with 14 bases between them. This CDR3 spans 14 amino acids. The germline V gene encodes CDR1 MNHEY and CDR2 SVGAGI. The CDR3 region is CASSYIGVGGEQFF. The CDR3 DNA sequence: TGTGCCAGCAGTTACATCGGGGTTGGCGGTGAGCAGTTCTTC.

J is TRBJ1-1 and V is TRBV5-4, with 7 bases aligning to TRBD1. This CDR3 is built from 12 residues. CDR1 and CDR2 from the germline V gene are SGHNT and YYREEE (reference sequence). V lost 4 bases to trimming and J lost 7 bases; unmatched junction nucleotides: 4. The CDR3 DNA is TGTGCCAGCAGCAGGGGGACAGATGAAGCTTTCTTT. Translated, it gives CASSRGTDEAFF.

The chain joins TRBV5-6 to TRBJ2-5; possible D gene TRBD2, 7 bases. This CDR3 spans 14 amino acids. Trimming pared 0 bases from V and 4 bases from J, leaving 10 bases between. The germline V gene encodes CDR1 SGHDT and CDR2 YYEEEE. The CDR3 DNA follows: TGTGCCAGCAGCTTGGCAGGGGAGGGAGAGACCCAGTACTTC. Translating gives CASSLAGEGETQYF. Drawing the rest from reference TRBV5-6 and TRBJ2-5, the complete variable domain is DAGVTQSPTHLIKTRGQQVTLRCSPKSGHDTVSWYQQALGQGPQFIFQYYEEEERQRGNFPDRFSGHQFPNYSSELNVNALLLGDSALYLCASSLAGEGETQYFGPGTRLLVL.